One sample yielded the 18 T cell receptor beta chains listed below, sequenced in a study of cytotoxic CD8 clonotypes in ibrutinib-treated CLL. Data came from immunoSEQ multiplex PCR; TCRdb stores just in-frame clones and leaves some out. The repertoire holds some 300,000 clones, with roughly 85% as singletons. Source: PBMCs, taken before ibrutinib treatment. The receptors were sampled from a human donor with chronic lymphocytic leukemia.

In its sample, this clone was seen once. The J gene is TRBJ2-5, the V gene TRBV27; TRBD1 is a possible D gene (5 bases). The germline V and J ends were trimmed by 4 bases and 5 bases, with 17 bases remaining between them. The V gene's germline CDR1 is MNHEY and CDR2 SMNVEV (reference sequence). This CDR3 comprises 15 residues. This CDR3 reads CASSWKQDIWETQYF. The CDR3 region has the DNA TGTGCCAGCAGTTGGAAACAGGACATCTGGGAGACCCAGTACTTC.

The CDR3 DNA sequence: TGTGCCAGCAGTATGGACAGGGTAAATCAGCCCCAGCATTTT. It codes for CASSMDRVNQPQHF. This rearrangement joins TRBV6-5 to TRBJ1-5, with 8 bases fitting TRBD1. In germline, CDR1 is MNHEY, CDR2 SVGAGI. J lost 4 bases, V lost 5 bases, and 4 bases had no gene match. The CDR3 is 14 residues long.

This chain joins TRBV27 and TRBJ1-6; D is unclear. V was shortened by 3 bases and J by 3 bases, with 0 bases between the two germline ends. The germline CDR1 and CDR2 sequences are MNHEY and SMNVEV (reference sequence). The CDR3 loop spans 12 amino acids. The CDR3 loop reads CASSFYNSPLHF. The DNA for the CDR3 is TGTGCCAGCAGTTTCTATAATTCACCCCTCCACTTT.

The chain couples TRBV5-1 to TRBJ2-7; 8 bases map to TRBD1. Trimming cost V 2 bases and J 4 bases; bases outside gene matches: 8. CDR3 length: 15 residues. Germline-derived CDR1 and CDR2 are SGHRS and YFSETQ. In DNA form, the CDR3 reads TGCGCCAGCAGCTTCGCACAGGGGGACGGTTACGAGCAGTACTTC. Protein: CASSFAQGDGYEQYF.

The V call is TRBV27, the J call TRBJ2-1; D ambiguous. The CDR3 loop spans 14 amino acids. V was cut by 3 bases and J by 3 bases, with 9 bases left in between. The germline gives CDR1 MNHEY, CDR2 SMNVEV (reference sequence). The DNA of the CDR3 is TGTGCCAGCAGTTTTTGGGAAAGCTACAATGAGCAGTTCTTC. It specifies CASSFWESYNEQFF.

The V and J genes are TRBV27 and TRBJ2-5; TRBD1 agrees at 8 bases. Germline CDR1 MNHEY, CDR2 SMNVEV (reference sequence). V lost 3 bases, J lost 0 bases, and 12 bases stayed unmatched. CDR3 length equals 18 residues. The CDR3 here is CASSFFPSRTGNQETQYF. DNA of the CDR3: TGTGCCAGCAGTTTTTTCCCCTCCCGGACAGGGAACCAAGAGACCCAGTACTTC.

The rearrangement joins TRBV19 to TRBJ1-2; TRBD1 matches 7 bases. V trimming: 5 bases; J trimming: 2 bases; junction bases outside the gene matches: 14. CDR3 length: 17 residues. The germline CDR1 and CDR2 sequences are LNHDA and SQIVND (reference sequence). The CDR3 protein is CASSFIGTDFLNYGYTF. CDR3 sequence (DNA): TGTGCCAGTAGTTTCATCGGGACAGATTTTCTAAACTATGGCTACACCTTC.

The chain couples TRBV7-8 to TRBJ1-2; weak D call: TRBD1 (5 bases). Trimming pared 1 base from V and 5 bases from J, leaving 11 bases between. This CDR3 has 14 residues. Germline V gene lookup returns CDR1 SGHVS and CDR2 FQNEAQ. The CDR3 DNA reads as TGTGCCAGCAGCTTAGATAGCAGACAGTATGGCTACACCTTC. Its protein product is CASSLDSRQYGYTF.

The gene calls are TRBV29-1 and TRBJ2-5; D uncertain. Germline-derived CDR1 and CDR2 are SQVTM and ANQGSEA. Trimming removed 4 bases at V and 2 bases at J, with 14 bases between. The CDR3 extends over 14 amino acids. The CDR3 DNA reads TGCAGCGTTGTAGGGCCACTGGGACAAGAGACCCAGTACTTC. Residues: CSVVGPLGQETQYF.

The V and J genes are TRBV30 and TRBJ2-3; either TRBD1 or TRBD2 may supply D (5 bases each). The CDR3 length is 13 residues. The V end lost 7 bases, the J end lost 2 bases, and 13 bases lay between the germline ends. Germline V gene lookup returns CDR1 GTSNPN and CDR2 SVGIG (reference sequence). The chain's CDR3 is CASRGGYTDTQYF. In DNA form, the CDR3 reads TGTGCCTCGAGGGGCGGCTACACAGATACGCAGTATTTT.

This clone was seen more than once but under ten times. The chain joins TRBV7-2 to TRBJ1-5; D may be TRBD1 (5 bases). This CDR3 region has 13 residues. CDR1 SGHTA and CDR2 FQGNSA come from the germline V gene. Trimming shortened V by 5 bases and J by 2 bases, and 7 bases separated the two germline ends. For the CDR3, the DNA is TGTGCCAGCAGCCGGGACCGCAATCAGCCCCAGCATTTT. Its translation: CASSRDRNQPQHF.

The count of this clone is one. V and J are TRBV7-9 and TRBJ2-3, with 8 bases identical to TRBD2. From germline, CDR1 is SEHNR and CDR2 FQNEAQ (reference sequence). V gave up 5 bases and J gave up 3 bases; unmatched junction bases: 10. The CDR3 consists of 16 residues. CDR3 amino acids: CASSRAAGVSTDTQYF. CDR3 coding DNA: TGTGCCAGCAGCCGCGCAGCGGGAGTTTCGACAGATACGCAGTATTTT. The entire variable domain, with the rest obtained from reference TRBV7-9 and TRBJ2-3, is as follows: DTGVSQNPRHKITKRGQNVTFRCDPISEHNRLYWYRQTLGQGPEFLTYFQNEAQLEKSRLLSDRFSAERPKGSFSTLEIQRTEQGDSAMYLCASSRAAGVSTDTQYFGPGTRLTVL.

The J gene is TRBJ2-1, the V gene TRBV4-3; perhaps D is TRBD1 or TRBD2 (5 bases each). CDR3 length: 13 residues. Trimming cost V 2 bases and J 10 bases, with 12 bases left between them. Looked up from germline, CDR1 is LGHNA and CDR2 is YSLEER. In nucleotides, the CDR3 is TGCGCCAGCAGCCAAAATGGGTGGGACGAGCAGTTCTTC. It translates to CASSQNGWDEQFF.

Concerning this clone itself: Within the sample, other DNA sequences also encode this same CDR3. The rearrangement uses TRBV2 and TRBJ1-1; D not resolved. This CDR3 comprises 12 residues. The V end lost 3 bases, the J end lost 5 bases, and 7 bases lay between the germline ends. In germline, CDR1 is SNHLY, CDR2 FYNNEI. The CDR3 DNA follows: TGTGCCAGCAGTGAGGGAGGGACTGAAGCTTTCTTT. This codes for CASSEGGTEAFF.

The chain has TRBV18 and TRBJ2-3, with D possibly being TRBD2 (6 bases). The ends were cut back, 2 bases at V and 5 bases at J, with 8 bases in the middle. CDR1 is KGHSH, CDR2 LQKENI, per germline. The CDR3 totals 13 residues. The CDR3 spells CASSPTSLDTQYF. The CDR3 DNA is TGTGCCAGCTCACCAACTAGCTTAGATACGCAGTATTTT.

The rearrangement links TRBV25-1 to TRBJ2-7; no clear D gene. The germline gives CDR1 MGHDK, CDR2 SYGVNS. The CDR3 contains 11 residues. Trimming removed 2 bases at V and 11 bases at J, with 10 bases between. CDR3 coding DNA: TGTGCCAGCAGTGAAGAACCCGATAAGTACTTC. This codes for CASSEEPDKYF.

The chain recombines TRBV7-2 with TRBJ2-7; D uncertain. Germline assignment: CDR1 SGHTA and CDR2 FQGNSA. The CDR3 extends over 13 amino acids. Trimming took 2 bases from V and 7 from J, leaving 12 bases between them. The CDR3, as DNA: TGTGCCAGCAGCTTAAGCCGGGTTGGGGAGCAGTACTTC. Its translation: CASSLSRVGEQYF.

The chain recombines TRBV29-1 with TRBJ2-1; 9 nucleotides agree with TRBD2. CDR1 is SQVTM, CDR2 ANQGSEA, per germline. This CDR3 is 14 amino acids long. The trim removed 7 bases at V and 0 bases at J, leaving 4 bases unmatched. This chain's CDR3 is CSGLAEHSYNEQFF. CDR3 DNA sequence: TGCAGCGGACTAGCGGAACACTCCTACAATGAGCAGTTCTTC.